Below are 17 T cell receptor beta chains sequenced from a single sample in a study of cytomegalovirus exposure and HLA in healthy donors. 13 Jbeta primers and 60 Vbeta primers were used for the PCR. The protocol was immunoSEQ multiplex PCR, while the TCRdb copy is restricted to in-frame clones and leaves out a portion. The sample has roughly 56,000 clones; 75% to 85% are singletons. The sample comprised PBMCs. Receptors originate from a man aged 50 to 59 in good health and CMV-seropositive.

This sequence joins TRBV2 and TRBJ1-4; the D is unclear. The CDR3 spans 15 residues. The germline V gene has CDR1 SNHLY and CDR2 FYNNEI. V was cut by 7 bases and J by 0 bases, with 12 bases left in between. The CDR3 region is CASTSDSATNEKLFF. CDR3 in DNA: TGTGCCAGCACCTCGGACTCCGCAACTAATGAAAAACTGTTTTTT.

The chain links TRBV20-1 to TRBJ2-7, with D perhaps matching TRBD2 (6 bases). CDR3 length equals 10 residues. Germline CDR1 is DFQATT and CDR2 is SNEGSKA (reference sequence). V dropped 6 bases and J dropped 7 bases, with 10 bases sitting between them. In DNA form, the CDR3 reads TGCAGTGCCACCGGGGGTGAGCAGTACTTC. Translating it yields CSATGGEQYF.

This clone was counted once. The chain recombines TRBV7-9 with TRBJ2-7; 9 bases are shared with TRBD1. Germline V gives CDR1 SEHNR, CDR2 FQNEAQ (reference sequence). The CDR3 is 15 residues long. Trimming at V came to 5 bases and at J to 5 bases, leaving 10 bases not matched to a gene. CDR3 nucleotide sequence: TGTGCCAGCAGCGCCCCCGGGACAGGGTTCAACGAGCAGTACTTC. This sequence encodes CASSAPGTGFNEQYF.

In this sample, this clone turned up a few times. The chain links TRBV9 to TRBJ2-7; D is possibly TRBD1 (6 bases). Gene TRBJ2-1 matches the end of the DNA better, so the J call may be wrong. Germline lookup yields CDR1 SGDLS and CDR2 YYNGEE. The CDR3 runs to 15 residues. CDR3 sequence: CASSSQGPISYEQFF. The CDR3 DNA reads as TGTGCCAGCAGCTCCCAGGGGCCCATCTCCTACGAGCAGTTCTTC.

The table lists this clone with a few counts. V gene TRBV6-6 combines with J gene TRBJ1-1; D not certain. There are 14 residues in the CDR3. Trimming pared 2 bases from V and 1 base from J, leaving 8 bases between. Germline V gene lookup returns CDR1 MNHNY and CDR2 SVGAGI (reference sequence). The CDR3 DNA reads as TGTGCCAGCAGTTACCGCGAGGGGAACACTGAAGCTTTCTTT. Amino acid sequence: CASSYREGNTEAFF.

The chain uses TRBV7-9 and TRBJ1-1, with D perhaps TRBD1 (6 bases). There are 14 residues in the CDR3. Germline lookup yields CDR1 SEHNR and CDR2 FQNEAQ (reference sequence). V was trimmed by 4 bases and J by 4 bases, leaving 13 bases between them. CDR3 in amino acids: CASSSKRGGTEAFF. In DNA, the CDR3 is TGTGCCAGCAGCTCTAAGAGGGGGGGCACTGAAGCTTTCTTT.

The chain uses TRBV15 and TRBJ1-4, with no clear D. V lost 0 bases and J 7 bases, leaving 12 bases between the germline ends. CDR3 length equals 15 residues. CDR1 LNHNV and CDR2 YYDKDF come from the germline V gene (reference sequence). This CDR3 is CATSRDRSLGEKLFF. DNA of the CDR3: TGTGCCACCAGCAGAGACAGGTCGCTGGGTGAAAAACTGTTTTTT.

This clone was counted a single time. This chain links TRBV4-1 with TRBJ1-1; D unclear. This CDR3 has 15 residues. The V end lost 0 bases, the J end lost 4 bases, and 12 bases lay between the germline ends. Germline V lookup: CDR1 MGHRA, CDR2 YSYEKL. The CDR3 bases are TGCGCCAGCAGCCAAGAAGGGCGGGGAGTCACTGAAGCTTTCTTT. Translated, it gives CASSQEGRGVTEAFF.

The CDR3 reads CASSYLASGGTDTQYF. In DNA form, the CDR3 reads TGTGCCAGCAGTTACTTGGCTAGCGGGGGCACAGATACGCAGTATTTT. The chain recombines TRBV6-6 with TRBJ2-3, with 9 bases that match TRBD2. CDR3 length equals 16 residues. With 1 base clipped from V and 1 base from J, the junction kept 3 bases outside the gene matches. CDR1 and CDR2 from the germline V gene are MNHNY and SVGAGI (reference sequence).

V usage is TRBV6-1 and J usage is TRBJ2-2, with TRBD2 matching over 8 bases. The CDR3 consists of 17 residues. V lost 0 bases, J lost 1 base, and 4 bases stayed unmatched. CDR1 is MNHNS, CDR2 SASEGT, per germline. The CDR3 DNA reads TGTGCCAGCAGTGAAGCGCTGGCGGGAGGGAACACCGGGGAGCTGTTTTTT. Translated, it gives CASSEALAGGNTGELFF.

This clone was counted a few times. V gene TRBV9 combines with J gene TRBJ2-7; TRBD1 matches at 8 bases. The CDR3 is 14 residues long. Looked up from germline, CDR1 is SGDLS and CDR2 is YYNGEE. J gave up 2 bases and V 3 bases, and 4 bases lay outside the gene matches. DNA for the CDR3: TGTGCCAGCAGCGCGACACAGGGGGCCTACGAGCAGTACTTC. It yields the protein CASSATQGAYEQYF.

This chain connects TRBV7-9 to TRBJ1-1, with D perhaps TRBD1 (6 bases). Germline V lookup: CDR1 SEHNR, CDR2 FQNEAQ (reference sequence). The CDR3 runs 13 residues. Deletions cut 6 bases from V and 4 bases from J, with 12 bases between. CDR3 DNA: TGTGCCAGCAGATGGGACACCTCCACTGAAGCTTTCTTT. Protein product: CASRWDTSTEAFF.

V usage is TRBV28 and J usage is TRBJ2-7, with 10 bases that match TRBD2. J lost 0 bases, V lost 1 base, and 6 bases had no gene match. The CDR3 is 17 residues long. The germline V gene encodes CDR1 MDHEN and CDR2 SYDVKM. CDR3 sequence: CASSLSTGLAASYEQYF. CDR3 DNA sequence: TGTGCCAGCAGTTTATCTACTGGACTAGCGGCCTCCTACGAGCAGTACTTC.

V and J are TRBV2 and TRBJ2-2; D remains ambiguous. The germline gives CDR1 SNHLY, CDR2 FYNNEI. Trimming shortened V by 6 bases and J by 0 bases, and 14 bases separated the two germline ends. CDR3 length equals 16 residues. For the CDR3, the DNA is TGTGCCAGCAGCAGAGACACCATAGCGAACACCGGGGAGCTGTTTTTT. It is translated as CASSRDTIANTGELFF.

The J gene is TRBJ1-4, the V gene TRBV5-1, with 9 bases that match TRBD1. Trimming at V came to 4 bases and at J to 8 bases, leaving 9 bases not matched to a gene. The length of the CDR3 is 15 residues. Germline CDR1 SGHRS, CDR2 YFSETQ. CDR3 DNA: TGCGCCAGCAGCCCAAATACAGGGGGCGACGAAAAACTGTTTTTT. This codes for CASSPNTGGDEKLFF.

This chain connects TRBV21-1 to TRBJ2-1; TRBD2, as called in the table, went unchecked against the DNA. TRBV21-1 has pseudogene status. The CDR3 loop spans 16 amino acids. CDR3 protein: CASSPGGIGPYNEQFF. CDR3 DNA sequence: TGTGCCAGCAGCCCGGGAGGGATAGGCCCCTACAATGAGCAGTTCTTC.

CDR3 coding DNA: TGTGCCAGCAGCCCGGGTCCGGGACTAGTGTTAGATACGCAGTATTTT. It is translated as CASSPGPGLVLDTQYF. V usage is TRBV5-4 and J usage is TRBJ2-3, with 8 bases matching TRBD2. Germline V gene lookup returns CDR1 SGHNT and CDR2 YYREEE (reference sequence). J gave up 5 bases and V 4 bases, and 12 bases lay outside the gene matches. The CDR3 totals 16 residues. Full variable domain (rest looked up from reference TRBV5-4 and TRBJ2-3): ETGVTQSPTHLIKTRGQQVTLRCSSQSGHNTVSWYQQALGQGPQFIFQYYREEENGRGNFPPRFSGLQFPNYSSELNVNALELDDSALYLCASSPGPGLVLDTQYFGPGTRLTVL.